What follows is one T cell receptor beta chain and its context. This specimen belongs to a study of blood T cell repertoires in COVID-19. Study overall: Sources were T cells, B-cell-depleted T cells, or PBMCs; the material itself was cDNA or gDNA.

Ages ranged from roughly 18 to 100 years, with residence in under 25 US areas. Profiled with immunoSEQ multiplex PCR; TCRdb holds only in-frame clones, not every one. The data hold 150,000 to 200,000 clones, with around four fifths observed a single time. The germline CDR1 and CDR2 sequences are MDHEN and SYDVKM. This CDR3 region has 14 residues. V lost 7 bases, J lost 5 bases, and 16 bases lay in between. This TCR derives from a woman in her fifties or sixties who had recovered from COVID-19. Sequencing was done on a sample of PBMCs or T cells enriched from blood (not recorded which). The chain couples TRBV28 to TRBJ2-3, with D possibly matching TRBD2 (5 bases). The CDR3 DNA reads TGTGCCAGCAATAGTAACGGGCGGGTAGATACGCAGTATTTT. It is translated as CASNSNGRVDTQYF.